The 27 T cell receptor beta chains in this list originate from one sample, sequenced in a study of T-cell reconstitution after alpha-beta-depleted transplantation in children. TCRbeta library preparation incorporated unique molecular identifiers. Using its own MiXCR run on the PCR reads, TCRdb lists one record per CDR3 protein. In the table there are around 140,000 distinct CDR3 sequences, around 10% of which are singletons. Sequencing used PBMCs, mostly from graft donor cells, obtained 180 days after TCRalphabeta/CD19-depleted stem cell transplant. These receptors were taken from a female patient under 10 years old who had a stem cell transplant for congenital amegakaryocytic thrombocytopenia, so the T cells may come from the graft donor.

This clonotype has at least ten counts. The chain couples TRBV7-9 to TRBJ1-1; TRBD1 is a possible D gene (5 bases). Trimming took 3 bases from V and 9 from J, leaving 17 bases between them. In germline, CDR1 is SEHNR, CDR2 FQNEAQ (reference sequence). The CDR3 spans 14 residues. The CDR3 loop reads CASSLDGATRKAFF. The DNA for the CDR3 is TGTGCCAGCAGCTTGGACGGGGCCACAAGGAAAGCTTTCTTT.

This clonotype was seen at least ten times. The gene calls are TRBV12-3 or TRBV12-4 and TRBJ1-5, with D perhaps matching TRBD1 (5 bases). The CDR3 contains 14 residues. With 6 bases removed from V and 1 base from J, the gap between germline ends came to 10 bases. The CDR3 sequence: CASSPAGSNQPQHF. The CDR3 DNA sequence: TGTGCCAGCAGCCCGGCAGGGAGCAATCAGCCCCAGCATTTT.

The rearrangement links TRBV14 to TRBJ2-7, with D unresolved. The CDR3 spans 15 residues. The germline CDR1 and CDR2 sequences are SGHDN and FVKESK. Trimming removed 0 bases at V and 3 bases at J, with 12 bases between. CDR3 nucleotide sequence: TGTGCCAGCAGCCAAGATCTTCTGCCGATCTACGAGCAGTACTTC. Amino acids: CASSQDLLPIYEQYF.

In this sample, this clonotype turned up a few times. The rearrangement joins TRBV19 to TRBJ2-4, with 8 positions matching TRBD2. CDR3 length: 13 residues. The V segment lost 4 bases and the J segment 7 bases; nucleotides outside the gene matches: 3. In germline, CDR1 is LNHDA, CDR2 SQIVND (reference sequence). CDR3 protein: CASSSAGGNIQYF. The CDR3 DNA follows: TGTGCCAGTAGTAGCGCGGGAGGCAACATTCAGTACTTC. The full variable domain, completed using reference TRBV19 and TRBJ2-4, is DGGITQSPKYLFRKEGQNVTLSCEQNLNHDAMYWYRQDPGQGLRLIYYSQIVNDFQKGDIAEGYSVSREKKESFPLTVTSAQKNPTAFYLCASSSAGGNIQYFGAGTRLSVL.

This clonotype showed up just once. J is TRBJ2-7 and V is TRBV29-1; 8 nucleotides align to TRBD2. Per germline, CDR1 SQVTM and CDR2 ANQGSEA. V dropped 0 bases and J dropped 5; count of bases not matched to a gene: 6. The CDR3 has 14 residues. For the CDR3, the DNA is TGCAGCGTTGAAGATACGGGGGGGGCCCACGAGCAGTACTTC. Translating it yields CSVEDTGGAHEQYF.

Only a few counts were recorded for this clonotype. This sequence joins TRBV28 and TRBJ2-3; maybe TRBD2 (7 bases). Looked up from germline, CDR1 is MDHEN and CDR2 is SYDVKM. V lost 5 bases and J lost 3, with 12 bases in between. CDR3 length equals 14 residues. DNA of the CDR3: TGTGCCAGCAGTCGACGGGGGGCTACAGATACGCAGTATTTT. Protein: CASSRRGATDTQYF.

This clonotype was picked up many times. This rearrangement joins TRBV20-1 to TRBJ2-5, with 12 positions matching TRBD2. CDR1 is DFQATT and CDR2 is SNEGSKA in the germline V gene (reference sequence). V dropped 3 bases and J dropped 1; count of bases not matched to a gene: 3. This CDR3 spans 15 amino acids. CDR3 loop: CSARTSGRPQETQYF. DNA for the CDR3: TGCAGTGCTAGGACTAGCGGGAGACCCCAAGAGACCCAGTACTTC.

This clonotype has more than one count but fewer than ten. The rearrangement links TRBV6-5 to TRBJ2-7, with D perhaps matching TRBD1 (6 bases). The germline gives CDR1 MNHEY, CDR2 SVGAGI. This CDR3 is 14 amino acids long. V lost 4 bases and J lost 2, with 12 bases in between. The CDR3 sequence: CASSSTGQTYEQYF. The CDR3 DNA is TGTGCCAGCAGTTCTACCGGACAGACCTACGAGCAGTACTTC.

This clonotype was counted ten times or more. The chain employs TRBV4-1 and TRBJ2-3, with 13 bases that match TRBD2. The ends lost 3 bases at V and 5 bases at J; junction bases unmatched: 8. The germline V gene encodes CDR1 MGHRA and CDR2 YSYEKL. The CDR3 runs 17 residues. CDR3 sequence: CASSHDGTSGVEDTQYF. Here the CDR3 DNA reads TGCGCCAGCAGCCACGACGGGACTAGCGGGGTGGAAGATACGCAGTATTTT.

This clonotype appeared a few times. The chain recombines TRBV27 with TRBJ1-2; 7 bases line up with TRBD1. The CDR3 length is 13 residues. Germline V gene lookup returns CDR1 MNHEY and CDR2 SMNVEV (reference sequence). Trimming took 5 bases from V and 2 from J; bases not matched to a gene: 2. This chain's CDR3 is CASSKDRNYGYTF. The CDR3 DNA reads TGTGCCAGCAGTAAGGACAGGAACTATGGCTACACCTTC.

The V gene is TRBV4-1, the J gene TRBJ2-2; possible D gene TRBD2, 6 bases. The V end was cut by 3 bases, the J end by 3 bases, with 17 bases between. The CDR3 sequence is 17 residues long. Germline CDR1 MGHRA, CDR2 YSYEKL. The CDR3 here is CASSQGGGWVDTGELFF. The DNA of the CDR3 is TGCGCCAGCAGCCAGGGAGGAGGGTGGGTAGACACCGGGGAGCTGTTTTTT.

The table lists this clonotype with many counts. V is TRBV29-1 and J is TRBJ1-1; tentatively, D is TRBD1 (5 bases). Trimming removed 6 bases from V and 1 base from J, with 12 bases in between. Germline V gene lookup returns CDR1 SQVTM and CDR2 ANQGSEA. The CDR3 sequence is 13 residues long. CDR3 nucleotides: TGCAGCGTAGCGTCGGGGGGGAACACTGAAGCTTTCTTT. Protein sequence: CSVASGGNTEAFF.

The table lists this clonotype with many counts. V gene TRBV28 combines with J gene TRBJ2-7; perhaps TRBD1 as D (5 bases). V lost 8 bases and J 6 bases, leaving 14 bases between the germline ends. The CDR3 length is 12 residues. Germline assignment: CDR1 MDHEN and CDR2 SYDVKM. CDR3 sequence: CASGAGLIEQYF. DNA for the CDR3: TGTGCCAGCGGTGCAGGGTTGATCGAGCAGTACTTC.

The J gene is TRBJ2-7, the V gene TRBV3-1; D perhaps matches TRBD1 (7 bases). CDR1 and CDR2 (germline): LGHDT, YNNKEL (reference sequence). The CDR3 loop spans 12 amino acids. Trimming removed 11 bases from V and 6 bases from J, with 17 bases in between. The CDR3 DNA reads as TGTGCCTCCTGCCCAGGGGGGACCGAGCAGTACTTC. Its protein product is CASCPGGTEQYF.

In this sample, this clonotype turned up once. This could be a read error, since a much larger clone is one nucleotide away. The final CDR3 position lacks the conserved phenylalanine or tryptophan, pointing to a likely read error. The chain joins TRBV2 to TRBJ2-1; 14 bases are a match to TRBD2. V shed 9 bases and J 10 bases; nucleotides not matched to a gene: 5. This CDR3 is 13 amino acids long. The V gene's germline CDR1 is SNHLY and CDR2 FYNNEI. The CDR3 spells CARGLAGAWEQFL. CDR3 DNA: TGTGCCAGGGGACTAGCGGGAGCGTGGGAGCAGTTCTTG.

This clonotype was counted at least ten times. V usage is TRBV7-2 and J usage is TRBJ2-3; D not certain. V was trimmed by 1 base and J by 7 bases, leaving 12 bases between them. There are 14 residues in the CDR3. Germline loops: CDR1 SGHTA, CDR2 FQGNSA. CDR3: CASSLVVGWHTQYF. CDR3 nucleotide sequence: TGTGCCAGCAGCTTAGTTGTGGGCTGGCATACGCAGTATTTT.

The J gene is TRBJ2-5, the V gene TRBV12-3 or TRBV12-4; D possibly corresponds to TRBD1 (5 bases). There are 13 residues in the CDR3. V gave up 4 bases and J gave up 5 bases, with 11 bases separating them. The DNA of the CDR3 is TGTGCCAGCAGTTCCGGACATTACGAGACCCAGTACTTC. Its translation is CASSSGHYETQYF.

In this sample, this clonotype turned up many times. The chain carries TRBV6-1 and TRBJ2-1; D is perhaps TRBD1 (5 bases). The CDR3 consists of 15 residues. From germline, CDR1 is MNHNS and CDR2 SASEGT. V lost 1 base and J lost 1, with 8 bases in between. CDR3 sequence: CASSEVQESYNEQFF. CDR3 sequence (DNA): TGTGCCAGCAGTGAAGTACAGGAATCCTACAATGAGCAGTTCTTC.

The sample holds a few counts of this clonotype. The rearrangement uses TRBV28 and TRBJ2-5; no clear D gene. The V end was cut by 5 bases, the J end by 7 bases, with 11 bases between. Germline CDR1 MDHEN, CDR2 SYDVKM. The CDR3 is 12 residues long. CDR3 residues: CASSPKPMTQYF. The CDR3 region has the DNA TGTGCCAGCAGTCCAAAGCCGATGACCCAGTACTTC.

This clonotype was seen only a few times. J is TRBJ2-7 and V is TRBV28; 7 bases are shared with TRBD2. The CDR3 has 14 amino acids. The V gene's germline CDR1 is MDHEN and CDR2 SYDVKM. V gave up 2 bases and J gave up 0 bases; unmatched junction bases: 1. The CDR3 is CASSLGTISYEQYF. In DNA form, the CDR3 reads TGTGCCAGCAGTTTAGGGACTATCTCCTACGAGCAGTACTTC.

This clonotype showed up many times. This chain connects TRBV12-3 or TRBV12-4 to TRBJ2-1; D may be TRBD2 (5 bases). The CDR3 has 17 amino acids. Trimming removed 2 bases from V and 4 bases from J, with 18 bases in between. The CDR3 coding sequence is TGTGCCAGCAGTTTAAGTCCGGGCGGGCCGCTTTACAATGAGCAGTTCTTC. Encoded protein: CASSLSPGGPLYNEQFF.

This clonotype was picked up many times. The rearrangement links TRBV5-1 to TRBJ2-1, with D possibly being TRBD1 (6 bases). With 3 bases removed from V and 6 bases from J, the gap between germline ends came to 16 bases. Germline CDR1 SGHRS, CDR2 YFSETQ. CDR3 length equals 15 residues. CDR3 loop: CASSYPGAGSNEQFF. In DNA form, the CDR3 reads TGCGCCAGCAGCTACCCAGGGGCAGGTAGCAATGAGCAGTTCTTC.

This clonotype was recorded many times. This chain joins TRBV7-2 and TRBJ1-1, with a weak D call TRBD1 (5 bases). Germline lookup yields CDR1 SGHTA and CDR2 FQGNSA. Trimming stripped 3 bases from V and 4 bases from J, with 9 bases between. The CDR3 runs to 13 residues. CDR3 bases: TGTGCCAGCAGCTTCAAGGGGTCCACTGAAGCTTTCTTT. Its protein product is CASSFKGSTEAFF.

This clonotype was counted between two and nine times. The CDR3 spells CASSPSYNYEQYF. The CDR3, as DNA: TGTGCCAGCTCACCAAGTTATAACTACGAGCAGTACTTC. This chain joins TRBV18 and TRBJ2-7; the D is unclear. Germline CDR1 and CDR2: KGHSH and LQKENI. The CDR3 sequence is 13 residues long. V lost 2 bases and J lost 3, with 8 bases in between. Looking up the rest from reference TRBV18 and TRBJ2-7 gives the full variable domain: NAGVMQNPRHLVRRRGQEARLRCSPMKGHSHVYWYRQLPEEGLKFMVYLQKENIIDESGMPKERFSAEFPKEGPSILRIQQVVRGDSAAYFCASSPSYNYEQYFGPGTRLTVT.

The rearrangement joins TRBV20-1 to TRBJ2-3; no reliable D call. With 2 bases removed from V and 1 base from J, the gap between germline ends came to 7 bases. The CDR3 covers 13 residues. Germline V gene lookup returns CDR1 DFQATT and CDR2 SNEGSKA (reference sequence). The CDR3 nucleotides are TGCAGTGCTAGATTGGTGGGCACAGATACGCAGTATTTT. It specifies CSARLVGTDTQYF.

This rearrangement joins TRBV4-2 to TRBJ1-3, with D hard to call. The CDR3 sequence is 14 residues long. The V gene lost 3 bases and the J gene lost 0 bases, with 6 bases spanning the gap. The germline V gene has CDR1 LGHNA and CDR2 YNFKEQ. This CDR3 reads CASSQGFSGNTIYF. DNA for the CDR3: TGTGCCAGCAGCCAGGGATTCTCTGGAAACACCATATATTTT.

This clonotype was recorded many times. The chain recombines TRBV12-3 or TRBV12-4 with TRBJ1-5; 8 nucleotides agree with TRBD1. The CDR3 is 14 amino acids. The V segment lost 3 bases and the J segment 7 bases; nucleotides outside the gene matches: 5. The CDR3 DNA is TGTGCCAGCAGTTTTACTCAGGGGGCCCAGCCCCAGCATTTT. It codes for CASSFTQGAQPQHF.